The sequence of this T cell receptor beta chain was determined in a study of blood T cells in healthy people across ages. General observations from the study: CMV infection status of these donors was not known.

Note on this clonotype: Its antigen is not identified.

Primed by a sample-barcoded 5' primer and a J-beta primer mix, a second PCR proceeded for about 6 to 12 cycles. Using its own MiXCR run on the 5' RACE reads, TCRdb lists one record per CDR3 protein. The profile covers approximately 1,000,000 distinct CDR3 sequences, with more than 30% appearing a single time and roughly 13% taken by the ten largest. This TCR was sampled from a man between 18 and 35 years old in good health. The specimen was blood.

Here the CDR3 reads CASKAGGYGYTF. In DNA, the CDR3 is TGTGCCAGCAAGGCAGGGGGCTATGGCTACACCTTC. The gene calls are TRBV6-6 and TRBJ1-2; 7 bases align to TRBD1. The CDR3 sequence is 12 residues long. The germline CDR1 and CDR2 sequences are MNHNY and SVGAGI (reference sequence). V dropped 7 bases and J dropped 4; count of bases not matched to a gene: 3.